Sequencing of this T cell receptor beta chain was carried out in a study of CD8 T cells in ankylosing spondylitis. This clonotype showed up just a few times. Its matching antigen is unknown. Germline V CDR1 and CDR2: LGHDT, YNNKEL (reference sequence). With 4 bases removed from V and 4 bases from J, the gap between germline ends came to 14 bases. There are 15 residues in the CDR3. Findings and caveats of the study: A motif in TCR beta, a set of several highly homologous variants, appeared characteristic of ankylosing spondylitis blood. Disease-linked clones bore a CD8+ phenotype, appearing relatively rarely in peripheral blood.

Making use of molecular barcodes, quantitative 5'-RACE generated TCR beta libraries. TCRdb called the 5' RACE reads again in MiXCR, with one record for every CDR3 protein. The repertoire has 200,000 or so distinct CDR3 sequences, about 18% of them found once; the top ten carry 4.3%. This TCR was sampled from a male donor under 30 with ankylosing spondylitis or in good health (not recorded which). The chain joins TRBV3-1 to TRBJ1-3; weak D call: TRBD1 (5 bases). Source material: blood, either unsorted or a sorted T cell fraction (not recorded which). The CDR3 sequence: CASSPGSGAGNTIYF. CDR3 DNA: TGTGCCAGCAGCCCAGGGAGTGGTGCGGGAAACACCATATATTTT.